Sequencing of this T cell receptor beta chain was carried out in a study of blood T cell repertoires in COVID-19. Per germline, CDR1 SGHRS and CDR2 YFSETQ. This CDR3 spans 16 amino acids. V shed 4 bases, J shed 0 bases, and the junction held 10 bases outside the gene matches. Clones were sequenced by immunoSEQ multiplex PCR, and TCRdb holds only the in-frame ones, with some missing. The sample carries about 59,000 clones, around 87% recorded once. Sequenced input: peripheral blood. The rearrangement joins TRBV5-1 to TRBJ2-7; TRBD1 matches at 7 bases. The TCR was taken from a man aged 60 to 75 with active or convalescent COVID-19. Here the CDR3 reads CASSVATGADSYEQYF. The CDR3 DNA sequence: TGCGCCAGCAGCGTGGCTACAGGGGCCGACTCCTACGAGCAGTACTTC.